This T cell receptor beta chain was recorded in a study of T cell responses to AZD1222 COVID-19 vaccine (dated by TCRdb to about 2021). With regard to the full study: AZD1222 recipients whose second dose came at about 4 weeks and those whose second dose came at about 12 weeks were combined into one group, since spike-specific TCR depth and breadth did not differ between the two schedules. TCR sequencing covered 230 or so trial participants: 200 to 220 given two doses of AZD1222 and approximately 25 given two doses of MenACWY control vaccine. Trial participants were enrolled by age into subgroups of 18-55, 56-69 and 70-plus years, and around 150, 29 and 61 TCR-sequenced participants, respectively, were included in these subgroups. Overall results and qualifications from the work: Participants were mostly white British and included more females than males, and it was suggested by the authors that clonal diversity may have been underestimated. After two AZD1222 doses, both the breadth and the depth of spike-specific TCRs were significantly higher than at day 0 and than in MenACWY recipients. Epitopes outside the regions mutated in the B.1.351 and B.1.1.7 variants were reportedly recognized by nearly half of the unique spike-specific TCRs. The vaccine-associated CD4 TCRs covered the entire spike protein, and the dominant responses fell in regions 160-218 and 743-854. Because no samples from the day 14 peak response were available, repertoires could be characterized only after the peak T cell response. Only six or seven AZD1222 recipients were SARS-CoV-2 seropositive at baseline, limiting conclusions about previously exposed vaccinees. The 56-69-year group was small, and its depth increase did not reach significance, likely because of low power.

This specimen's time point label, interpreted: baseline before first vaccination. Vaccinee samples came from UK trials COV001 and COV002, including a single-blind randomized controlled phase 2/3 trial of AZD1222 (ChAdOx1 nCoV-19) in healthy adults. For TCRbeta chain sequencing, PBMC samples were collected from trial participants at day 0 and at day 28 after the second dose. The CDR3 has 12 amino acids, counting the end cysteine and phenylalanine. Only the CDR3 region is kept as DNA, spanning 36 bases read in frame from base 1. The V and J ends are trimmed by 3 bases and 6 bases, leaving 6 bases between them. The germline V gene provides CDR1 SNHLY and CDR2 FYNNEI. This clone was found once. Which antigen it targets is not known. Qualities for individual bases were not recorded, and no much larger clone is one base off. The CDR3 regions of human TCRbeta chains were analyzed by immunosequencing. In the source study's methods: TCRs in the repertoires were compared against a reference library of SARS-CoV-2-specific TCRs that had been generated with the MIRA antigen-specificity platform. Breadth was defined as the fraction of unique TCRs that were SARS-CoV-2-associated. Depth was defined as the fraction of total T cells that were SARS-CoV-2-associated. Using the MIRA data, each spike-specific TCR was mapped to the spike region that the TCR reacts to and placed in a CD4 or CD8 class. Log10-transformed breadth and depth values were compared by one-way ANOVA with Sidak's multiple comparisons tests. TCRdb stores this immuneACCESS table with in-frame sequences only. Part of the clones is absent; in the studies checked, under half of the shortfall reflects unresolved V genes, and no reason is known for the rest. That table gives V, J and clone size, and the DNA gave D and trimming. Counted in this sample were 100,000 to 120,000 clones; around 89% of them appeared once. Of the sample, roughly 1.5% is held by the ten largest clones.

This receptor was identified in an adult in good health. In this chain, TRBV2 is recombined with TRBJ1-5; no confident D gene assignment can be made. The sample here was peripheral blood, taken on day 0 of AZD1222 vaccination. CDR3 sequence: CASSEVRQPQHF. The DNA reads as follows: TGTGCCAGCAGTGAGGTCCGTCAGCCCCAGCATTTT. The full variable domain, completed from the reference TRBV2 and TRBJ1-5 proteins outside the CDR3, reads EPEVTQTPSHQVTQMGQEVILRCVPISNHLYFYWYRQILGQKVEFLVSFYNNEISEKSEIFDDQFSVERPDGSNFTLKIRSTKLEDSAMYFCASSEVRQPQHFGDGTRLSIL.